This note documents a single T cell receptor beta chain sequence. Its target is unknown. This record belongs to a study of shared clonotypes between healthy human individuals. CD4+ cells yielded CD45RA+ naive and CD45RA-negative memory subsets. Several immunoSEQ 96-well plates shared each subset's DNA, each plate a replicate. Generated by immunoSEQ multiplex PCR, the TCRdb table keeps only in-frame clones and is missing some. The sample consists of around 510,000 clones, more than 95% of them appearing once. Study results and caveats: Non-shared clonotypes were found to have lower generation probabilities than the clonotypes that were shared by all four of the sorted-subset donors.

Losses at the gene ends were 3 bases for V and 8 bases for J; bases not matched to a gene: 8. This CDR3 is 13 amino acids long. Germline assignment: CDR1 SQVTM and CDR2 ANQGSEA. The sequenced sample consisted of naive CD4+ T cells sorted from blood. Subset defined: CD45RA+ positively selected. The chain uses TRBV29-1 and TRBJ1-2; 8 nucleotides agree with TRBD1. This receptor was identified in a woman between 25 and 40 years old in good health. The CDR3 DNA sequence: TGCAGCGTTGATGGACAGGGAATAAGAGGCTACACCTTC. This gives the protein CSVDGQGIRGYTF.